The rows below give T cell receptor beta chains drawn from one sample of a study of cytomegalovirus exposure and HLA in healthy donors. Generated by immunoSEQ multiplex PCR, the TCRdb table keeps only in-frame clones and is missing some. The sample lists roughly 170,000 clones, around four fifths occurring once. Sequenced material: PBMCs. The receptors originated from a man aged 45-60 years in good health and CMV-seronegative. The CDR3 runs from the conserved cysteine through the conserved F or W. Fields, in order: J gene, CDR3 length, V gene, clone size, D gene, CDR3 protein, CDR3 DNA. The D gene is left open where the match is weak. Clone size, where shown, is once, few, many, or a class for clones that have expanded.

j_call: TRBJ2-3
cdr3_length: 16
v_call: TRBV4-3
clone_size: .
d_call: .
cdr3_aa: CASSLRHVVSTDTQYF
cdr3_nt: TGCGCCAGCAGCCTAAGACACGTCGTTAGCACAGATACGCAGTATTTT

j_call: TRBJ1-4
cdr3_length: 13
v_call: TRBV6-1
clone_size: .
d_call: .
cdr3_aa: CASSVAGNEKLFF
cdr3_nt: TGTGCCAGCAGTGTCGCGGGTAATGAAAAACTGTTTTTT

j_call: TRBJ2-2
cdr3_length: 14
v_call: TRBV7-3
clone_size: .
d_call: .
cdr3_aa: CASKIGPNTGELFF
cdr3_nt: TGTGCCAGCAAAATTGGGCCGAACACCGGGGAGCTGTTTTTT

j_call: TRBJ1-4
cdr3_length: 15
v_call: TRBV28
clone_size: .
d_call: .
cdr3_aa: CASSSKGATNEKLFF
cdr3_nt: TGTGCCAGCAGTTCAAAGGGGGCAACTAATGAAAAACTGTTTTTT

j_call: TRBJ1-4
cdr3_length: 13
v_call: TRBV19
clone_size: few
d_call: .
cdr3_aa: CASSITRGVGLFF
cdr3_nt: TGTGCCAGTAGTATTACAAGGGGCGTTGGACTGTTTTTT

j_call: TRBJ2-3
cdr3_length: 17
v_call: TRBV5-1
clone_size: few
d_call: TRBD2
cdr3_aa: CASSFEYLAGESDTQYF
cdr3_nt: TGCGCCAGCAGCTTTGAGTATCTAGCGGGAGAATCAGATACGCAGTATTTT

j_call: TRBJ1-2
cdr3_length: 13
v_call: TRBV19
clone_size: .
d_call: .
cdr3_aa: CASTYSTNYGYTF
cdr3_nt: TGTGCCAGTACATACAGTACTAACTATGGCTACACCTTC

j_call: TRBJ1-2
cdr3_length: 14
v_call: TRBV7-2
clone_size: .
d_call: TRBD1
cdr3_aa: CASSSGQGHYGYTF
cdr3_nt: TGTGCCAGCAGCTCGGGACAGGGACACTATGGCTACACCTTC

j_call: TRBJ2-1
cdr3_length: 16
v_call: TRBV5-1
clone_size: .
d_call: TRBD2
cdr3_aa: CASSTLAGGPYNEQFF
cdr3_nt: TGCGCCAGCAGTACCCTAGCGGGAGGACCCTACAATGAGCAGTTCTTC

j_call: TRBJ1-2
cdr3_length: 15
v_call: TRBV2
clone_size: .
d_call: .
cdr3_aa: CASSVGGARGYGYTF
cdr3_nt: TGTGCCAGCAGTGTAGGGGGGGCGCGTGGCTATGGCTACACCTTC

j_call: TRBJ2-5
cdr3_length: 14
v_call: TRBV6-6
clone_size: .
d_call: TRBD2
cdr3_aa: CASTGLAGEETQYF
cdr3_nt: TGTGCCAGCACGGGACTAGCGGGAGAAGAGACCCAGTACTTC

j_call: TRBJ2-5
cdr3_length: 15
v_call: TRBV30
clone_size: .
d_call: TRBD2
cdr3_aa: CAWNTIAGAGETQYF
cdr3_nt: TGTGCCTGGAATACCATAGCGGGAGCTGGAGAGACCCAGTACTTC

j_call: TRBJ2-3
cdr3_length: 14
v_call: TRBV5-4
clone_size: .
d_call: .
cdr3_aa: CASSVRGVPDTQYF
cdr3_nt: TGTGCCAGCAGCGTCCGGGGAGTCCCAGATACGCAGTATTTT

j_call: TRBJ2-5
cdr3_length: 15
v_call: TRBV7-7
clone_size: .
d_call: TRBD2
cdr3_aa: CASSPRTSGEETQYF
cdr3_nt: TGTGCTAGCAGCCCCCGGACTAGCGGGGAGGAGACCCAGTACTTC

j_call: TRBJ1-3
cdr3_length: 16
v_call: TRBV4-3
clone_size: few
d_call: TRBD1
cdr3_aa: CASSQGQGLAGNTIYF
cdr3_nt: TGCGCCAGCAGCCAAGGACAGGGTCTCGCTGGAAACACCATATATTTT

j_call: TRBJ2-2
cdr3_length: 16
v_call: TRBV9
clone_size: .
d_call: TRBD1
cdr3_aa: CASSVDGTVNTGELFF
cdr3_nt: TGTGCCAGCAGCGTAGATGGGACAGTTAACACCGGGGAGCTGTTTTTT

j_call: TRBJ1-3
cdr3_length: 14
v_call: TRBV6-5
clone_size: .
d_call: .
cdr3_aa: CASSYAGSGNTIYF
cdr3_nt: TGTGCCAGCAGTTACGCGGGCTCTGGAAACACCATATATTTT

j_call: TRBJ2-7
cdr3_length: 13
v_call: TRBV7-8
clone_size: .
d_call: .
cdr3_aa: CASSLARVDEQYF
cdr3_nt: TGTGCCAGCAGCTTAGCCAGGGTTGACGAGCAGTACTTC

j_call: TRBJ2-3
cdr3_length: 13
v_call: TRBV6-6
clone_size: .
d_call: .
cdr3_aa: CASRTGTTDTQYF
cdr3_nt: TGTGCCAGCAGGACCGGGACTACAGATACGCAGTATTTT

j_call: TRBJ2-3
cdr3_length: 12
v_call: TRBV7-8
clone_size: .
d_call: .
cdr3_aa: CASSPSTDTQYF
cdr3_nt: TGTGCCAGCAGCCCTTCTACAGATACGCAGTATTTT

j_call: TRBJ2-5
cdr3_length: 15
v_call: TRBV5-8
clone_size: .
d_call: TRBD1
cdr3_aa: CASSLGQGIGETQYF
cdr3_nt: TGTGCCAGCAGTTTGGGACAGGGGATTGGAGAGACCCAGTACTTC

j_call: TRBJ2-1
cdr3_length: 14
v_call: TRBV5-1
clone_size: .
d_call: .
cdr3_aa: CASSFRMEPSEQFF
cdr3_nt: TGCGCCAGCAGCTTTCGGATGGAGCCCTCTGAGCAGTTCTTC

j_call: TRBJ1-1
cdr3_length: 13
v_call: TRBV7-9
clone_size: few
d_call: .
cdr3_aa: CASSPLMNTEAFF
cdr3_nt: TGTGCCAGCAGCCCCCTTATGAACACTGAAGCTTTCTTT

j_call: TRBJ2-7
cdr3_length: 13
v_call: TRBV7-2
clone_size: .
d_call: .
cdr3_aa: CASSPQPKFEQYF
cdr3_nt: TGTGCCAGCAGCCCACAGCCCAAGTTCGAGCAGTACTTC

j_call: TRBJ1-1
cdr3_length: 15
v_call: TRBV6-1
clone_size: few
d_call: TRBD1
cdr3_aa: CASSLGTAGNTEAFF
cdr3_nt: TGTGCCAGCAGCCTCGGGACAGCGGGGAACACTGAAGCTTTCTTT

j_call: TRBJ1-2
cdr3_length: 15
v_call: TRBV4-3
clone_size: .
d_call: .
cdr3_aa: CASSQGRGRAYGYTF
cdr3_nt: TGCGCCAGCAGCCAAGGCAGGGGTCGGGCCTATGGCTACACCTTC